The 18 T cell receptor beta chains reported below all come from one sample, sequenced in a study of blood T cell repertoires in COVID-19. Method: immunoSEQ multiplex PCR; TCRdb's copy keeps in-frame clones and lacks some. The sample includes about 220,000 clones, about four fifths of them seen just once. Sample: PBMCs or T cells enriched from blood (not recorded which). The source is a woman aged 60-70 years who had recovered from COVID-19.

V and J are TRBV4-1 and TRBJ2-1; 8 nucleotides agree with TRBD2. The germline CDR1 and CDR2 sequences are MGHRA and YSYEKL. The CDR3 totals 16 residues. Trimming took 2 bases from V and 9 from J; bases not matched to a gene: 12. The CDR3 here is CASSQFLSGSLGEQFF. The CDR3 nucleotides read TGCGCCAGCAGCCAATTCCTAAGCGGGAGTCTCGGTGAGCAGTTCTTC.

This chain connects TRBV3-1 (or the pseudogene TRBV3-2) to TRBJ1-1, with 8 bases aligning to TRBD1. J gave up 3 bases and V 2 bases, and 2 bases lay outside the gene matches. The CDR3 runs to 14 residues. Germline assignment: CDR1 LGHDT and CDR2 YNNKEL (reference sequence). The chain's CDR3 is CASSQLGQDTEAFF. DNA for the CDR3: TGTGCCAGCAGCCAACTGGGACAGGACACTGAAGCTTTCTTT.

The J gene is TRBJ1-6, the V gene TRBV12-5; 10 bases are a match to TRBD1. V was clipped by 1 base and J by 12 bases; unmatched bases: 9. The germline CDR1 and CDR2 sequences are LGHNT and FRNRAP. This CDR3 contains 16 residues. CDR3 loop: CASGLGPSDRGLPLHF. DNA for the CDR3: TGTGCTAGTGGTTTGGGCCCCTCGGACAGGGGGTTACCCCTCCACTTT.

In its sample, this clone was seen a few times. The J gene is TRBJ1-5, the V gene TRBV18; D gene ambiguous. The germline V gene encodes CDR1 KGHSH and CDR2 LQKENI. V was clipped by 2 bases and J by 0 bases, with 11 bases between them. The CDR3 is 16 residues long. The chain's CDR3 is CASSPTVVDSNQPQHF. The CDR3 DNA follows: TGTGCCAGCTCACCAACAGTAGTCGATAGCAATCAGCCCCAGCATTTT.

Only one count was recorded for this clone. The rearrangement joins TRBV6-1 to TRBJ1-6; D is uncertain. Germline CDR1 is MNHNS and CDR2 is SASEGT. The CDR3 has 16 residues. With 1 base removed from V and 7 bases from J, the gap between germline ends came to 14 bases. CDR3 region: CASSEGIWERNSPLHF. The CDR3, as DNA: TGTGCCAGCAGTGAAGGGATTTGGGAGCGGAATTCACCCCTCCACTTT.

This clone was detected only once. The V and J genes are TRBV19 and TRBJ2-7; TRBD1 agrees at 7 bases. From germline, CDR1 is LNHDA and CDR2 SQIVND (reference sequence). Trimming at V came to 3 bases and at J to 2 bases, leaving 4 bases not matched to a gene. CDR3 length: 14 residues. DNA of the CDR3: TGTGCCAGTAGTATGGCCGGGACAGCCTACGAGCAGTACTTC. Amino acid sequence: CASSMAGTAYEQYF.

This clone was observed a few times. This sequence joins TRBV5-1 and TRBJ2-7, with TRBD2 matching over 10 bases. Germline V gene sequence: CDR1 SGHRS, CDR2 YFSETQ. The V gene end was trimmed by 0 bases and the J gene end by 5 bases; junction bases not matched to a gene: 5. The CDR3 covers 15 residues. The DNA for the CDR3 is TGCGCCAGCAGCTTGGCCCCTAGCGGGAGCGACGAGCAGTACTTC. It specifies CASSLAPSGSDEQYF.

The chain couples TRBV19 to TRBJ2-7; 9 bases are shared with TRBD1. CDR1 and CDR2 (germline): LNHDA, SQIVND (reference sequence). Trimming cost V 5 bases and J 5 bases; bases outside gene matches: 4. The CDR3 sequence is 13 residues long. The CDR3 is CASSARTGDEQYF. The CDR3 region has the DNA TGTGCCAGTAGTGCCAGGACAGGGGACGAGCAGTACTTC.

V and J are TRBV20-1 and TRBJ2-3; TRBD1 is a possible D gene (5 bases). V dropped 3 bases and J dropped 0 bases, with 19 bases sitting between them. CDR3 size: 17 residues. CDR1 DFQATT and CDR2 SNEGSKA come from the germline V gene (reference sequence). CDR3 sequence (DNA): TGCAGTGCTAGTCCGATCGGTAAAGGGGTAAGCACAGATACGCAGTATTTT. Translation: CSASPIGKGVSTDTQYF.

This chain links TRBV13 with TRBJ2-1; 8 bases agree with TRBD1. V lost 4 bases and J lost 10; bases outside the gene matches: 12. CDR1 and CDR2 from the germline V gene are PRHDT and FYEKMQ (reference sequence). The CDR3 loop spans 15 amino acids. Written as DNA, the CDR3 is TGTGCCAGCAGCTCGTCTCAGGGGGCGCATAACGAGCAGTTCTTC. Its protein is CASSSSQGAHNEQFF.

Written as DNA, the CDR3 is TGTGCCAGTAGCACAGGGGGCGACTTCGTGAACACTGAAGCTTTCTTT. The encoded protein is CASSTGGDFVNTEAFF. The rearrangement joins TRBV19 to TRBJ1-1; the match to TRBD1 covers 9 bases. The germline CDR1 and CDR2 sequences are LNHDA and SQIVND (reference sequence). J gave up 0 bases and V 6 bases, and 8 bases lay outside the gene matches. This CDR3 has 16 amino acids.

The CDR3 nucleotides are TGCAGCGTTATTCCCGTGGGCTTCAGGCATGGCTACACCTTC. This translates into CSVIPVGFRHGYTF. V and J are TRBV29-1 and TRBJ1-2; D gene unclear. Per germline, CDR1 SQVTM and CDR2 ANQGSEA. Between the trimmed V and J ends, which lost 5 bases and 6 bases, there was a span of 19 bases. The CDR3 sequence is 14 residues long.

The chain couples TRBV6-5 to TRBJ1-1; D gene uncertain. The CDR3 spans 13 residues. The V end lost 6 bases, the J end lost 4 bases, and 12 bases lay between the germline ends. Germline CDR1 reads MNHEY; CDR2 reads SVGAGI. The CDR3 DNA reads as TGTGCCAGCAGCCGGGGATCGGGCACTGAAGCTTTCTTT. Its protein is CASSRGSGTEAFF.

The chain uses TRBV15 and TRBJ2-5; no firm D call. Trimming took 0 bases from V and 2 from J, leaving 10 bases between them. The germline V gene has CDR1 LNHNV and CDR2 YYDKDF (reference sequence). CDR3 length: 15 amino acids. CDR3 DNA: TGTGCCACCAGCAGAGAAATGCGAGAACAAGAGACCCAGTACTTC. This sequence encodes CATSREMREQETQYF.

The chain combines TRBV13 with TRBJ2-1; possible D gene TRBD1, 7 bases. Trimming shortened V by 0 bases and J by 0 bases, and 9 bases separated the two germline ends. CDR3 length: 16 residues. The germline CDR1 and CDR2 sequences are PRHDT and FYEKMQ (reference sequence). The DNA of the CDR3 is TGTGCCAGCAGCTTAGGCAGGGGGGCCTCCTACAATGAGCAGTTCTTC. It specifies CASSLGRGASYNEQFF.

Details on this clone: The junction and the germline gene differ at one end; a read error may be behind it. The rearrangement joins TRBV6-4 to TRBJ2-1; 8 bases map to TRBD1. Looked up from germline, CDR1 is MRHNA and CDR2 is SNTAGT. The CDR3 contains 15 residues. Here the CDR3 DNA reads TGTGCCAGCAGTCCCGGACAGGGATCTTACAGTGAGCAGTTCTTC. It translates to CASSPGQGSYSEQFF.

The CDR3 bases are TGTGCCAGCAGCTTAGCCCACCGGACAGGAACCTACGAGCAGTACTTC. It specifies CASSLAHRTGTYEQYF. The chain recombines TRBV11-2 with TRBJ2-7; 7 bases are shared with TRBD1. After removal of 1 base from V and 2 bases from J, the junction contained 8 bases not matched to a gene. There are 16 residues in the CDR3. Germline V lookup: CDR1 SGHAT, CDR2 FQNNGV.

The CDR3 coding sequence is TGTGCCAGTAGTATAGTCAGCGGGAGGGCTAGGAATGAGCAGTTCTTC. This encodes CASSIVSGRARNEQFF. The genes are TRBV19 and TRBJ2-1; 10 nucleotides align to TRBD2. The CDR3 sequence is 16 residues long. V shed 1 base, J shed 7 bases, and the junction held 7 bases outside the gene matches. CDR1 is LNHDA, CDR2 SQIVND, per germline (reference sequence). Full variable domain (outside the CDR3, taken from reference TRBV19 and TRBJ2-1): DGGITQSPKYLFRKEGQNVTLSCEQNLNHDAMYWYRQDPGQGLRLIYYSQIVNDFQKGDIAEGYSVSREKKESFPLTVTSAQKNPTAFYLCASSIVSGRARNEQFFGPGTRLTVL.